Shown below are 27 T cell receptor beta chains from a single sample sequenced in a study of T cell responses to AZD1222 COVID-19 vaccine. Measured with immunoSEQ multiplex PCR; TCRdb has only the in-frame clones, and not every one. The repertoire has approximately 170,000 clones, under 95% of them found once; the top ten carry about 4.5%. Sequences were derived from peripheral blood, sampled on day 0 of AZD1222 vaccination. Source of these receptors: an adult in good health.

The chain uses TRBV19 and TRBJ1-6; unclear D gene. V was trimmed by 6 bases and J by 4 bases, leaving 7 bases between them. This CDR3 comprises 13 residues. Germline V gene data show CDR1 as LNHDA and CDR2 as SQIVND (reference sequence). The CDR3 DNA reads TGTGCCAGTAGCGCACAGTATAATTCACCCCTCCACTTT. Translating it yields CASSAQYNSPLHF. The entire variable domain, with the rest obtained from reference TRBV19 and TRBJ1-6, is as follows: DGGITQSPKYLFRKEGQNVTLSCEQNLNHDAMYWYRQDPGQGLRLIYYSQIVNDFQKGDIAEGYSVSREKKESFPLTVTSAQKNPTAFYLCASSAQYNSPLHFGNGTRLTVT.

The chain joins TRBV7-2 to TRBJ1-5; 10 bases are a match to TRBD1. Germline CDR1 is SGHTA and CDR2 is FQGNSA. Trimming took 2 bases from V and 6 from J; bases not matched to a gene: 4. This CDR3 spans 15 amino acids. CDR3 sequence (DNA): TGTGCCAGCAGCTTAATGACAGGGGGCACTCAGCCCCAGCATTTT. It specifies CASSLMTGGTQPQHF.

J is TRBJ1-2 and V is TRBV7-2, with D possibly TRBD1 on 5 matching bases. Germline V gene data show CDR1 as SGHTA and CDR2 as FQGNSA. Trimming removed 2 bases at V and 8 bases at J, with 6 bases between. The CDR3 covers 11 residues. CDR3 residues: CASSLYRGYTF. The CDR3 nucleotides are TGTGCCAGCAGCTTATACAGGGGCTACACCTTC.

This clone was seen a handful of times. The chain has TRBV7-8 and TRBJ2-6, with no clear D. V lost 4 bases and J 4 bases, leaving 11 bases between the germline ends. The CDR3 consists of 15 residues. CDR1 and CDR2 (germline): SGHVS, FQNEAQ. The CDR3 DNA reads as TGTGCCAGCAGCTCCGCCCGGGCCGGGGCCAACGTCCTGACTTTC. It specifies CASSSARAGANVLTF.

The chain is built from TRBV7-9 and TRBJ1-3; tentative D call: TRBD1 (5 bases). V gave up 5 bases and J gave up 3 bases, with 17 bases separating them. The germline gives CDR1 SEHNR, CDR2 FQNEAQ (reference sequence). There are 16 residues in the CDR3. In nucleotides, the CDR3 is TGTGCCAGCAGCGATCCCCGCGGGGCCTATGGAAACACCATATATTTT. This translates into CASSDPRGAYGNTIYF.

This clone was seen only a few times. J is TRBJ2-1 and V is TRBV9; the D gene is possibly TRBD2 (6 bases). Trimming removed 1 base at V and 5 bases at J, with 22 bases between. This CDR3 has 18 amino acids. The germline CDR1 and CDR2 sequences are SGDLS and YYNGEE. The CDR3 nucleotides read TGTGCCAGCAGCGTAAAGGACTTGTGGGGGGTTGAGAACAATGAGCAGTTCTTC. Translating it yields CASSVKDLWGVENNEQFF.

The chain combines TRBV12-5 with TRBJ1-3; D is uncertain. There are 17 residues in the CDR3. The V gene's germline CDR1 is LGHNT and CDR2 FRNRAP. V lost 2 bases and J lost 0, with 14 bases in between. The CDR3 loop reads CASGLREPFSSGNTIYF. In DNA, the CDR3 is TGTGCTAGTGGTTTGAGGGAACCTTTTTCCTCTGGAAACACCATATATTTT.

V is TRBV4-3 and J is TRBJ2-1; D is uncertain. The germline V and J ends were trimmed by 2 bases and 7 bases, with 9 bases remaining between them. The CDR3 runs to 13 residues. The germline V gene has CDR1 LGHNA and CDR2 YSLEER. CDR3 protein: CASSQIGLNEQFF. CDR3 coding DNA: TGCGCCAGCAGCCAAATCGGGTTGAATGAGCAGTTCTTC.

V is TRBV7-9 and J is TRBJ1-1, with TRBD1 as a possible D gene (5 bases). Germline CDR1 SEHNR, CDR2 FQNEAQ (reference sequence). V gave up 5 bases and J gave up 4 bases, with 17 bases separating them. CDR3 length equals 15 residues. In nucleotides, the CDR3 is TGTGCCAGCAGCCGAGATGGGGGAGTGGGCACTGAAGCTTTCTTT. This encodes CASSRDGGVGTEAFF. The complete variable domain, with remaining parts taken from reference TRBV7-9 and TRBJ1-1, reads DTGVSQNPRHKITKRGQNVTFRCDPISEHNRLYWYRQTLGQGPEFLTYFQNEAQLEKSRLLSDRFSAERPKGSFSTLEIQRTEQGDSAMYLCASSRDGGVGTEAFFGQGTRLTVV.

The rearrangement links TRBV5-1 to TRBJ2-3, with D possibly matching TRBD2 (6 bases). Germline values: CDR1 SGHRS, CDR2 YFSETQ. This CDR3 spans 13 amino acids. The germline V and J ends were trimmed by 7 bases and 2 bases, with 11 bases remaining between them. The CDR3 region is CASGGAYTDTQYF. The CDR3, as DNA: TGCGCCAGCGGAGGGGCTTACACAGATACGCAGTATTTT.

The chain recombines TRBV6-1 with TRBJ2-2, with D uncertain. CDR1 MNHNS and CDR2 SASEGT come from the germline V gene. Trimming stripped 0 bases from V and 7 bases from J, with 9 bases between. The CDR3 extends over 14 amino acids. CDR3 protein: CASSEASQFGELFF. CDR3 nucleotides: TGTGCCAGCAGTGAAGCCAGTCAGTTCGGGGAGCTGTTTTTT.

The rearrangement links TRBV28 to TRBJ2-5; perhaps D is TRBD1 or TRBD2 (5 bases each). V was trimmed by 6 bases and J by 4 bases, leaving 18 bases between them. The CDR3 consists of 15 residues. The germline V gene has CDR1 MDHEN and CDR2 SYDVKM. The chain's CDR3 is CASSLGPPAGETQYF. The CDR3 DNA reads as TGTGCCAGCAGCTTGGGACCACCGGCGGGAGAGACCCAGTACTTC.

This rearrangement joins TRBV5-1 to TRBJ2-7, with 8 bases aligning to TRBD2. CDR3 length equals 16 residues. V lost 4 bases, J lost 4 bases, and 13 bases stayed unmatched. From germline, CDR1 is SGHRS and CDR2 YFSETQ. The CDR3 DNA follows: TGCGCCAGCAGCACCACGACCGGGACTAGTGTTTACGAGCAGTACTTC. The encoded protein is CASSTTTGTSVYEQYF.

The CDR3 DNA is TGTGCCAGCTCACCGGGCCGGGCTAATGAGCAGTACTTC. The encoded protein is CASSPGRANEQYF. The genes are TRBV18 and TRBJ2-7; D uncertain. The germline V gene encodes CDR1 KGHSH and CDR2 LQKENI. This CDR3 is 13 amino acids long. V lost 3 bases, J lost 7 bases, and 13 bases lay in between.

This chain links TRBV5-6 with TRBJ2-3, with D possibly being TRBD1 (5 bases). The ends were cut back, 0 bases at V and 2 bases at J, with 10 bases in the middle. CDR1 is SGHDT and CDR2 is YYEEEE in the germline V gene. This CDR3 comprises 15 residues. In DNA form, the CDR3 reads TGTGCCAGCAGCTTGGATCAGGGATTCACAGATACGCAGTATTTT. As protein: CASSLDQGFTDTQYF. The full variable domain, rest sourced from reference TRBV5-6 and TRBJ2-3, is DAGVTQSPTHLIKTRGQQVTLRCSPKSGHDTVSWYQQALGQGPQFIFQYYEEEERQRGNFPDRFSGHQFPNYSSELNVNALLLGDSALYLCASSLDQGFTDTQYFGPGTRLTVL.

This chain uses TRBV5-6 with TRBJ2-3, with 8 bases fitting TRBD1. After removal of 1 base from V and 1 base from J, the junction contained 11 bases not matched to a gene. CDR1 is SGHDT and CDR2 is YYEEEE in the germline V gene. CDR3 length: 18 amino acids. CDR3 DNA sequence: TGTGCCAGCAGCTTGAGTTTACGACAGGGGTACCGCACAGATACGCAGTATTTT. This encodes CASSLSLRQGYRTDTQYF.

The chain has TRBV29-1 and TRBJ1-1, with D possibly matching TRBD1 (6 bases). Germline values: CDR1 SQVTM, CDR2 ANQGSEA. The CDR3 loop spans 13 amino acids. The V end lost 7 bases, the J end lost 6 bases, and 18 bases lay between the germline ends. The CDR3 here is CSGHPGADSEAFF. CDR3 nucleotide sequence: TGCAGCGGCCACCCGGGGGCAGACTCTGAAGCTTTCTTT.

The chain combines TRBV11-3 with TRBJ2-2, with unresolved D. Trimming left V 5 bases short and J 6 bases short, with 10 bases between. CDR3 size: 13 residues. Germline V CDR1 and CDR2: SGHNT, YENEEA. This chain's CDR3 is CASSQFRAGELFF. The CDR3 nucleotides are TGTGCCAGCAGCCAGTTCCGGGCCGGGGAGCTGTTTTTT.

This chain connects TRBV5-8 to TRBJ2-6, with 7 bases identical to TRBD1. V lost 3 bases, J lost 2 bases, and 5 bases stayed unmatched. The CDR3 spans 16 residues. Germline V gives CDR1 SGHTS, CDR2 YDEGEE. CDR3: CASSYPTGAGANVLTF. The CDR3 bases are TGTGCCAGCAGCTACCCAACAGGGGCTGGGGCCAACGTCCTGACTTTC.

The chain recombines TRBV5-1 with TRBJ2-1, with D possibly being TRBD2 (5 bases). CDR3 length: 14 residues. Trimming pared 1 base from V and 2 bases from J, leaving 7 bases between. CDR1 and CDR2 (germline): SGHRS, YFSETQ. For the CDR3, the DNA is TGCGCCAGCAGCTTGAGCGGAGCCTACAATGAGCAGTTCTTC. Protein product: CASSLSGAYNEQFF.

The CDR3 sequence: CASSGSNQPQHF. As DNA, the CDR3 is TGTGCCAGTTCTGGCAGCAATCAGCCCCAGCATTTT. J is TRBJ1-5 and V is TRBV6-5, with unresolved D. V was pared by 9 bases and J by 1 base, with 7 bases between. The CDR3 has 12 amino acids. The germline V gene encodes CDR1 MNHEY and CDR2 SVGAGI.

The chain joins TRBV19 to TRBJ2-7; either TRBD1 or TRBD2 may fit D (5 bases each). The ends were cut back, 5 bases at V and 3 bases at J, with 17 bases in the middle. The CDR3 extends over 15 amino acids. Germline CDR1 and CDR2: LNHDA and SQIVND (reference sequence). The CDR3, as DNA: TGTGCCAGTAGTGATCCGGGACGGAGTTTCTACGAGCAGTACTTC. It encodes CASSDPGRSFYEQYF.

V usage is TRBV2 and J usage is TRBJ2-7; TRBD1 aligns across 9 bases. The germline V gene encodes CDR1 SNHLY and CDR2 FYNNEI. V shed 7 bases and J 6 bases; nucleotides not matched to a gene: 13. CDR3 size: 15 residues. The CDR3 protein is CASTQQSGTGSEQYF. CDR3 bases: TGTGCCAGCACCCAGCAGTCCGGGACAGGGAGCGAGCAGTACTTC.

The V and J genes are TRBV20-1 and TRBJ2-6, with TRBD2 identical over 7 bases. Per germline, CDR1 DFQATT and CDR2 SNEGSKA (reference sequence). The junction had 7 bases not matched to a gene; V was cut back by 3 bases and J by 2 bases. The CDR3 length is 16 residues. CDR3 coding DNA: TGCAGTGCTAGTCCCTGGGAGGGCACTGGGGCCAACGTCCTGACTTTC. It translates to CSASPWEGTGANVLTF.

This chain joins TRBV29-1 and TRBJ2-3; tentative D call: TRBD1 (7 bases). The germline V and J ends were trimmed by 5 bases and 7 bases, with 16 bases remaining between them. Germline values: CDR1 SQVTM, CDR2 ANQGSEA. The CDR3 has 13 residues. This chain's CDR3 is CSVPRQGGNTQYF. CDR3 in DNA: TGCAGCGTTCCCAGACAGGGAGGAAATACGCAGTATTTT.

This clone was seen once. The chain carries TRBV3-1 (or the pseudogene TRBV3-2) and TRBJ1-5; 9 bases are a match to TRBD1. Looked up from germline, CDR1 is LGHDT and CDR2 is YNNKEL (reference sequence). This CDR3 comprises 15 residues. The V gene end was trimmed by 2 bases and the J gene end by 3 bases; junction bases not matched to a gene: 2. The CDR3 sequence is CASSQRTGDNQPQHF. The DNA of the CDR3 is TGTGCCAGCAGCCAAAGGACAGGGGACAATCAGCCCCAGCATTTT.

V and J are TRBV12-5 and TRBJ2-3; 7 nucleotides align to TRBD2. Germline V CDR1 and CDR2: LGHNT, FRNRAP. The CDR3 has 15 residues. V lost 1 base and J lost 5; bases outside the gene matches: 6. CDR3 sequence reads: CASGLGATSVDTQYF. The CDR3, as DNA: TGTGCTAGTGGTTTGGGAGCTACTAGCGTAGATACGCAGTATTTT.